These 18 T cell receptor beta chains came from one sample sequenced in a study of blood T cell repertoires in COVID-19. Some clones are missing from TCRdb's copy, which holds only in-frame ones; the method was immunoSEQ multiplex PCR. The repertoire consists of 100,000 to 130,000 clones, with less than 90% occurring once and the leading ten covering 4.2%. What was sequenced was peripheral blood. Source of these receptors: a human donor in a cohort sampled during active COVID-19.

J is TRBJ1-5 and V is TRBV25-1, with 7 nucleotides matching TRBD1. J gave up 6 bases and V 6 bases, and 5 bases lay outside the gene matches. The V gene's germline CDR1 is MGHDK and CDR2 SYGVNS. The CDR3 has 13 residues. CDR3 DNA: TGTGCCAGCAGCGCGACAGGGATTCAGCCCCAGCATTTT. Protein sequence: CASSATGIQPQHF.

This chain connects TRBV6-5 to TRBJ2-3; no reliable D call. Per the germline V gene, CDR1 is MNHEY and CDR2 is SVGAGI. Trimming stripped 6 bases from V and 5 bases from J, with 9 bases between. The CDR3 covers 12 residues. CDR3 DNA: TGTGCCAGCAGCCGCGCGCAAGATACGCAGTATTTT. Translating gives CASSRAQDTQYF.

The rearrangement links TRBV5-1 to TRBJ2-2; D is perhaps TRBD2 (5 bases). This CDR3 spans 16 amino acids. Germline V lookup: CDR1 SGHRS, CDR2 YFSETQ. V shed 4 bases and J shed 1 base, with 14 bases lying between them. The CDR3 DNA follows: TGCGCCAGCAGCAGGGTGGTAGCGAGGAACACCGGGGAGCTGTTTTTT. Its translation is CASSRVVARNTGELFF.

The chain carries TRBV7-2 and TRBJ2-7; D is undetermined. Between the trimmed V and J ends, which lost 4 bases and 6 bases, there was a span of 13 bases. Germline-derived CDR1 and CDR2 are SGHTA and FQGNSA. The CDR3 has 13 residues. The CDR3 region has the DNA TGTGCCAGCAGCTCACCGGGTTTACCCGAGCAGTACTTC. This encodes CASSSPGLPEQYF. Using reference TRBV7-2 and TRBJ2-7 for the parts outside the CDR3, the full variable domain is GAGVSQSPSNKVTEKGKDVELRCDPISGHTALYWYRQSLGQGLEFLIYFQGNSAPDKSGLPSDRFSAERTGGSVSTLTIQRTQQEDSAVYLCASSSPGLPEQYFGPGTRLTVT.

This clone has only one observation. This chain links TRBV7-2 with TRBJ1-6; D remains unclear. Trimming took off 2 bases at V and 0 bases at J, with 8 bases between the two ends. Germline V lookup: CDR1 SGHTA, CDR2 FQGNSA. The CDR3 is made up of 16 amino acids. The CDR3 DNA is TGTGCCAGCAGCTTAAGCTCGAGCTCCTATAATTCACCCCTCCACTTT. It codes for CASSLSSSSYNSPLHF.

The chain recombines TRBV19 with TRBJ1-1; D uncertain. V lost 6 bases to trimming and J lost 4 bases, with 9 bases between them. CDR3 size: 12 residues. CDR1 LNHDA and CDR2 SQIVND come from the germline V gene (reference sequence). The CDR3 sequence: CASRLEGTEAFF. The CDR3 DNA reads TGTGCCAGTAGACTCGAGGGCACTGAAGCTTTCTTT.

J is TRBJ1-5 and V is TRBV4-3; tentative D call: TRBD1 (6 bases). Germline assignment: CDR1 LGHNA and CDR2 YSLEER. V was pared by 4 bases and J by 7 bases, with 11 bases between. The CDR3 is 13 residues long. CDR3 sequence reads: CASSLSRGQPQHF. The CDR3 region has the DNA TGCGCCAGCAGCCTTAGCAGGGGACAGCCCCAGCATTTT.

V is TRBV6-6 and J is TRBJ2-1; 10 nucleotides line up with TRBD2. Germline V gene sequence: CDR1 MNHNY, CDR2 SVGAGI (reference sequence). With 6 bases clipped from V and 6 bases from J, the junction kept 5 bases outside the gene matches. The length of the CDR3 is 14 residues. CDR3 coding DNA: TGTGCCAGCAGCAAGCGGGAGGGCCGCAATGAGCAGTTCTTC. Its translation is CASSKREGRNEQFF.

This chain joins TRBV7-8 and TRBJ2-5; D call uncertain. This CDR3 region has 12 residues. CDR1 and CDR2 (germline): SGHVS, FQNEAQ. Trimming shortened V by 2 bases and J by 2 bases, and 3 bases separated the two germline ends. In DNA form, the CDR3 reads TGTGCCAGCAGCTTAACACAAGAGACCCAGTACTTC. This encodes CASSLTQETQYF. The full variable domain, in which reference TRBV7-8 and TRBJ2-5 provide the parts outside the CDR3, is GAGVSQSPRYKVAKRGQDVALRCDPISGHVSLFWYQQALGQGPEFLTYFQNEAQLDKSGLPSDRFFAERPEGSVSTLKIQRTQQEDSAVYLCASSLTQETQYFGPGTRLLVL.

The rearrangement uses TRBV7-8 and TRBJ2-2; 9 positions agree with TRBD2. Germline CDR1 reads SGHVS; CDR2 reads FQNEAQ. The V and J ends lost 5 bases and 4 bases, in that order; junction bases with no gene match: 14. This CDR3 is built from 18 residues. CDR3 bases: TGTGCCAGCAGCCCCTCTTTGCGGGAGGGCCGACGCACCGGGGAGCTGTTTTTT. It yields the protein CASSPSLREGRRTGELFF.

The rearrangement joins TRBV5-1 to TRBJ1-3; D is possibly TRBD1 (5 bases). This CDR3 spans 15 amino acids. V lost 1 base, J lost 3 bases, and 11 bases lay in between. Germline V gene lookup returns CDR1 SGHRS and CDR2 YFSETQ. The CDR3 reads CASSLSGGIGNTIYF. The CDR3 coding sequence is TGCGCCAGCAGCTTGTCCGGGGGAATTGGAAACACCATATATTTT. The full variable domain, rest sourced from reference TRBV5-1 and TRBJ1-3, is KAGVTQTPRYLIKTRGQQVTLSCSPISGHRSVSWYQQTPGQGLQFLFEYFSETQRNKGNFPGRFSGRQFSNSRSEMNVSTLELGDSALYLCASSLSGGIGNTIYFGEGSWLTVV.

The V gene is TRBV5-6, the J gene TRBJ2-5; no reliable D call. Trimming took off 1 base at V and 1 base at J, with 8 bases between the two ends. Germline-derived CDR1 and CDR2 are SGHDT and YYEEEE. The CDR3 runs to 14 residues. The CDR3 nucleotides are TGTGCCAGCAGCTTGATCTCGAGCCAAGAGACCCAGTACTTC. It encodes CASSLISSQETQYF.

The CDR3: CASSVGTSGRAGDGELFF. In nucleotides, the CDR3 is TGTGCCAGCAGCGTAGGGACTAGCGGGAGGGCCGGGGACGGGGAGCTGTTTTTT. The genes are TRBV9 and TRBJ2-2, with 15 bases fitting TRBD2. Trimming took 0 bases from V and 7 from J; bases not matched to a gene: 7. The CDR3 has 18 residues. From germline, CDR1 is SGDLS and CDR2 YYNGEE.

This rearrangement joins TRBV7-2 to TRBJ2-7, with 9 bases fitting TRBD1. Germline CDR1 is SGHTA and CDR2 is FQGNSA. The CDR3 runs 14 residues. J gave up 3 bases and V 1 base, and 1 base lay outside the gene matches. DNA for the CDR3: TGTGCCAGCAGCTTAGGGGACAGGGACTACGAGCAGTACTTC. Encoded protein: CASSLGDRDYEQYF.

CDR3 bases: TGTGCCACCAGTGGACAGCCTCATGAAAAACTGTTTTTT. Protein product: CATSGQPHEKLFF. The V gene is TRBV24-1, the J gene TRBJ1-4, with D perhaps matching TRBD1 (5 bases). V was cut by 5 bases and J by 6 bases, with 9 bases left in between. The germline V gene has CDR1 KGHDR and CDR2 SFDVKD. This CDR3 contains 13 residues.

The V call is TRBV3-1 (or the pseudogene TRBV3-2), the J call TRBJ2-2; TRBD1 is a possible D gene (5 bases). Germline V CDR1 and CDR2: LGHDT, YNNKEL (reference sequence). This CDR3 region has 17 residues. The V gene lost 1 base and the J gene lost 0 bases, with 12 bases spanning the gap. The chain's CDR3 is CASSQALRGPNTGELFF. The CDR3 bases are TGTGCCAGCAGCCAAGCTTTAAGGGGCCCGAACACCGGGGAGCTGTTTTTT.

The chain uses TRBV4-3 and TRBJ2-3; D might be TRBD2 (6 bases). V gave up 0 bases and J gave up 0 bases, with 13 bases separating them. This CDR3 is 17 amino acids long. Germline V gene lookup returns CDR1 LGHNA and CDR2 YSLEER. The DNA for the CDR3 is TGCGCCAGCAGCCAAGATTCTCGGGGGAGTAGCACAGATACGCAGTATTTT. Amino acid sequence: CASSQDSRGSSTDTQYF.

This clone was counted once. The gene calls are TRBV7-9 and TRBJ2-1, with 11 bases identical to TRBD2. V was clipped by 1 base and J by 4 bases; unmatched bases: 12. CDR1 and CDR2 from the germline V gene are SEHNR and FQNEAQ (reference sequence). The CDR3 length is 19 residues. The DNA of the CDR3 is TGTGCCAGCAGCTTAGGTGGGACATACGGGACTAGCGGATACAATGAGCAGTTCTTC. Residues: CASSLGGTYGTSGYNEQFF.